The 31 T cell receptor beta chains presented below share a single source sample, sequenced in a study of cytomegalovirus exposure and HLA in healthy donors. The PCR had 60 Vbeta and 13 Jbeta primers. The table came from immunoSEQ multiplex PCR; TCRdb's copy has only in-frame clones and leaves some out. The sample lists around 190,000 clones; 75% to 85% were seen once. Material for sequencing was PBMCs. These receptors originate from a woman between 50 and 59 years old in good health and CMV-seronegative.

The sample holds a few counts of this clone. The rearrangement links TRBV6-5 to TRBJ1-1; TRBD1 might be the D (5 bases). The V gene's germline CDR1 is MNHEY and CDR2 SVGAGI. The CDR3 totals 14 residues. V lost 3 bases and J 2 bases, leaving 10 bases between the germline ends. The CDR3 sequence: CASSYRTGNTEAFF. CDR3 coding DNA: TGTGCCAGCAGTTATCGCACAGGAAACACTGAAGCTTTCTTT.

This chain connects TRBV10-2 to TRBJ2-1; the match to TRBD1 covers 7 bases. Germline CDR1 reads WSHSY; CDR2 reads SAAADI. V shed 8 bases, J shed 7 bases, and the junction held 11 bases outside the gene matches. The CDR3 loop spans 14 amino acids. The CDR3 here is CASEGEGGQNEQFF. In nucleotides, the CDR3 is TGCGCCAGCGAAGGGGAAGGGGGCCAGAATGAGCAGTTCTTC.

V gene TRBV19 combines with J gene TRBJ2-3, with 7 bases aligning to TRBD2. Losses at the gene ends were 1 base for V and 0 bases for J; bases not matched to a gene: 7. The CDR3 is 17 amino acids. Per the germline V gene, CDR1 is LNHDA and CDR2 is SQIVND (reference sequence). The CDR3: CASSIGGLRSSTDTQYF. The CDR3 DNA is TGTGCCAGTAGTATAGGGGGACTACGTTCTAGCACAGATACGCAGTATTTT.

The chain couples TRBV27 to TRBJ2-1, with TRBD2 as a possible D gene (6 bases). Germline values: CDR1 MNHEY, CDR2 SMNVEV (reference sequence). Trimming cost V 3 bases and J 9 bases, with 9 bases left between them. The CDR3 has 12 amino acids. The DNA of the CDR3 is TGTGCCAGCAGTTTGGGGGGTGGTGAGCAGTTCTTC. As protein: CASSLGGGEQFF.

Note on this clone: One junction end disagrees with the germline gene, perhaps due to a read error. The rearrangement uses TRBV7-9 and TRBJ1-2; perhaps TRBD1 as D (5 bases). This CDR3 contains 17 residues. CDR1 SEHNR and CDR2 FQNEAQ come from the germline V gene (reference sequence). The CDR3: CSSSLSSGREASYGYTF. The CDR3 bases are TGTTCCAGCAGCTTATCATCGGGCAGGGAAGCTTCGTATGGCTACACCTTC. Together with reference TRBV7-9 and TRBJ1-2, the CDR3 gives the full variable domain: DTGVSQNPRHKITKRGQNVTFRCDPISEHNRLYWYRQTLGQGPEFLTYFQNEAQLEKSRLLSDRFSAERPKGSFSTLEIQRTEQGDSAMYLCSSSLSSGREASYGYTFGSGTRLTVV.

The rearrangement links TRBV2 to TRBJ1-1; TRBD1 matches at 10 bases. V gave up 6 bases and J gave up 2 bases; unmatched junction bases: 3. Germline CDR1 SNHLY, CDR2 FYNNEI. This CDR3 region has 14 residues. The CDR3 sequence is CASRETGGNTEAFF. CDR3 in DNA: TGTGCCAGCAGGGAGACAGGGGGCAACACTGAAGCTTTCTTT. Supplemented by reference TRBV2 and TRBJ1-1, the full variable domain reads EPEVTQTPSHQVTQMGQEVILRCVPISNHLYFYWYRQILGQKVEFLVSFYNNEISEKSEIFDDQFSVERPDGSNFTLKIRSTKLEDSAMYFCASRETGGNTEAFFGQGTRLTVV.

The CDR3 loop reads CATSRGLAGLGELFF. For the CDR3, the DNA is TGTGCCACCAGCAGAGGACTAGCGGGCCTCGGGGAGCTGTTTTTT. The J gene is TRBJ2-2, the V gene TRBV15, with 10 bases identical to TRBD2. The trim removed 1 base at V and 7 bases at J, leaving 3 bases unmatched. CDR3 length: 15 amino acids. Germline CDR1 reads LNHNV; CDR2 reads YYDKDF (reference sequence).

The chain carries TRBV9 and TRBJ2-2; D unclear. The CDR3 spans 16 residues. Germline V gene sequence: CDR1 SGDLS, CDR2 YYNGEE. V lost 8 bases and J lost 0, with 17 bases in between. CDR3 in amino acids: CASSMTVGANTGELFF. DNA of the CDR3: TGTGCCAGTTCAATGACGGTGGGCGCGAACACCGGGGAGCTGTTTTTT.

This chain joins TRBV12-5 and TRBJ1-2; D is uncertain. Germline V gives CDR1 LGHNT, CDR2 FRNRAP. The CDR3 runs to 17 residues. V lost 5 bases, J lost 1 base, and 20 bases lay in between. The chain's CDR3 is CASGLPPSGSGNYGYTF. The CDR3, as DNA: TGTGCTAGTGGTCTTCCACCCTCGGGGTCTGGTAACTATGGCTACACCTTC.

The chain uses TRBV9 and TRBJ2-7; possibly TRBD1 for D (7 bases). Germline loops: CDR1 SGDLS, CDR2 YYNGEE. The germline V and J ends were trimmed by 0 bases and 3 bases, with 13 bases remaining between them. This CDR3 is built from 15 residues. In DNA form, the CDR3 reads TGTGCCAGCAGCGTAGGGGGGGACAGCTACTACGAGCAGTACTTC. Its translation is CASSVGGDSYYEQYF. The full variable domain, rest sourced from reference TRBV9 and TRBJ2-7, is DSGVTQTPKHLITATGQRVTLRCSPRSGDLSVYWYQQSLDQGLQFLIQYYNGEERAKGNILERFSAQQFPDLHSELNLSSLELGDSALYFCASSVGGDSYYEQYFGPGTRLTVT.

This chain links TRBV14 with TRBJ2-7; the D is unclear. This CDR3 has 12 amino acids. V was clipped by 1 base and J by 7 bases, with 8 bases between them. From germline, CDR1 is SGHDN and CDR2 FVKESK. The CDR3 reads CASSQAPFEQYF. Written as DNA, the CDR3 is TGTGCCAGCAGCCAAGCCCCATTTGAGCAGTACTTC.

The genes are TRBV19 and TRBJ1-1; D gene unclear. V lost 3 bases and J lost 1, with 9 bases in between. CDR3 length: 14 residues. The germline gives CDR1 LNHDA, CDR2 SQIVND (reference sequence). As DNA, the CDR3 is TGTGCCAGTAGTATTAGGTGGGCGAACACTGAAGCTTTCTTT. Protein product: CASSIRWANTEAFF.

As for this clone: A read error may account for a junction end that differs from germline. This chain's CDR3 is CASSHRLWGVYNEQFF. The CDR3 bases are TGTGCTAGCAGCCACCGGTTGTGGGGAGTATACAATGAGCAGTTCTTC. This rearrangement joins TRBV7-7 to TRBJ2-1, with D tentatively TRBD2 (5 bases). The germline gives CDR1 SSHAT, CDR2 FNYEAQ (reference sequence). The CDR3 length is 16 residues.

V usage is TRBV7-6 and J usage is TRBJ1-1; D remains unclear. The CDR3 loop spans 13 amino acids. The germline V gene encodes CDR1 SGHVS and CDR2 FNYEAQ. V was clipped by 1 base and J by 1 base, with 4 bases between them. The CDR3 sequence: CASSLVQNTEAFF. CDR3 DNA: TGTGCCAGCAGCTTAGTTCAGAACACTGAAGCTTTCTTT.

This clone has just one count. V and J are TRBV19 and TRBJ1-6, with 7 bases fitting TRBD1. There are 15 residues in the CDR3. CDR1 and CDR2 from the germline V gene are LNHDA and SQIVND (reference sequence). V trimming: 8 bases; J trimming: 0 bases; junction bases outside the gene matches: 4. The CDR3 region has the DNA TGTGCCAGTCGACAGGGTCTCTCCTATAATTCACCCCTCCACTTT. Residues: CASRQGLSYNSPLHF.

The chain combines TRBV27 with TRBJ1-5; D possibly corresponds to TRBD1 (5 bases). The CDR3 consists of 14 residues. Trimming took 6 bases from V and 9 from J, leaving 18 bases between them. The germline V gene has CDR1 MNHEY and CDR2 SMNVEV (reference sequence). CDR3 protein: CASSPFQSGLPQHF. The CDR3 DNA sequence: TGTGCCAGCAGCCCGTTTCAGTCGGGACTGCCCCAGCATTTT.

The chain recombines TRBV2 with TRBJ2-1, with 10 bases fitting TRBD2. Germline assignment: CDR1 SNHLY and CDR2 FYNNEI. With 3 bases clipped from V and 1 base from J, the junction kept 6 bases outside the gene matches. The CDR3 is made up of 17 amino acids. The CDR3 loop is CASSDGLAADSYNEQFF. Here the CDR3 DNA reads TGTGCCAGCAGTGACGGACTAGCGGCCGATTCCTACAATGAGCAGTTCTTC.

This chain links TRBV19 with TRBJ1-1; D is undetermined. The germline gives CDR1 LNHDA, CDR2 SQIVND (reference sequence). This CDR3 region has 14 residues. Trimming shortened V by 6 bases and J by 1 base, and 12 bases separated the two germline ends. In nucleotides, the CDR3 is TGTGCCAGTAGGCCCACGGGGTCGAACACTGAAGCTTTCTTT. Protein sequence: CASRPTGSNTEAFF. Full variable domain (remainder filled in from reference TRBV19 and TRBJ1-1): DGGITQSPKYLFRKEGQNVTLSCEQNLNHDAMYWYRQDPGQGLRLIYYSQIVNDFQKGDIAEGYSVSREKKESFPLTVTSAQKNPTAFYLCASRPTGSNTEAFFGQGTRLTVV.

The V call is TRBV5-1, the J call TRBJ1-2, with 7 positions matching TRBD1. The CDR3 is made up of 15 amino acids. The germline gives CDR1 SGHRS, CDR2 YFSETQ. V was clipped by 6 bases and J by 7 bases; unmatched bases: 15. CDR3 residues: CASTDHRTGERGYTF. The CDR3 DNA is TGCGCCAGCACCGACCACCGAACAGGGGAACGTGGCTACACCTTC. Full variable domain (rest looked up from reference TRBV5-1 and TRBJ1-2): KAGVTQTPRYLIKTRGQQVTLSCSPISGHRSVSWYQQTPGQGLQFLFEYFSETQRNKGNFPGRFSGRQFSNSRSEMNVSTLELGDSALYLCASTDHRTGERGYTFGSGTRLTVV.

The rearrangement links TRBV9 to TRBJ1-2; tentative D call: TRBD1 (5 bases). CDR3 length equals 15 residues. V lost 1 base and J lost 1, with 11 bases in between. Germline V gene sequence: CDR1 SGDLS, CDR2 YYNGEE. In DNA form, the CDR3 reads TGTGCCAGCAGCGTATCTCTAGACAGTAACTATGGCTACACCTTC. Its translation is CASSVSLDSNYGYTF.

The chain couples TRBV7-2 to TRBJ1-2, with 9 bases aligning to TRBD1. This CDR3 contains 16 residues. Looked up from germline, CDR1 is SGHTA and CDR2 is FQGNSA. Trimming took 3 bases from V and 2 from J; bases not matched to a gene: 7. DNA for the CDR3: TGTGCCAGCAGCTTGAGGGGGACAGGGCAAAACTATGGCTACACCTTC. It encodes CASSLRGTGQNYGYTF.

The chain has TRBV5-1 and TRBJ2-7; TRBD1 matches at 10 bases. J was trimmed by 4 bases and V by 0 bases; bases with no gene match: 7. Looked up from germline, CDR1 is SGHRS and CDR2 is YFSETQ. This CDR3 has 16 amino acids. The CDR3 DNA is TGCGCCAGCAGCTTGGGGCGGACAGGGGGTTCATACGAGCAGTACTTC. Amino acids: CASSLGRTGGSYEQYF.

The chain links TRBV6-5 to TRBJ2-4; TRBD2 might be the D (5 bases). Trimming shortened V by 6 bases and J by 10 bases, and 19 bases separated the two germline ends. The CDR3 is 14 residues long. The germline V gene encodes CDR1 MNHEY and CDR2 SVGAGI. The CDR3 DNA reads TGTGCCAGCAGCAACGGGGTCCAAGGAGGAATTCAGTACTTC. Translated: CASSNGVQGGIQYF.

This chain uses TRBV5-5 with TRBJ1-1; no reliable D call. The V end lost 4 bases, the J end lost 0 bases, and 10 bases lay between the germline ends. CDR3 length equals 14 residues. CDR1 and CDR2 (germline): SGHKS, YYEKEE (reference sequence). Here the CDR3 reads CASSERDVNTEAFF. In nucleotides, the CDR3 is TGTGCCAGCAGCGAACGGGATGTGAACACTGAAGCTTTCTTT.

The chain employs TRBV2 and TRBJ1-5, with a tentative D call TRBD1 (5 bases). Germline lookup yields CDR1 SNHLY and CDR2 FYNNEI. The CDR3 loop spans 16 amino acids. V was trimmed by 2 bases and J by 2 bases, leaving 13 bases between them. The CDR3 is CASSESETRGNQPQHF. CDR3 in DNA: TGTGCCAGCAGTGAATCCGAAACCAGGGGCAATCAGCCCCAGCATTTT. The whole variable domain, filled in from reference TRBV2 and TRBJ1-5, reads EPEVTQTPSHQVTQMGQEVILRCVPISNHLYFYWYRQILGQKVEFLVSFYNNEISEKSEIFDDQFSVERPDGSNFTLKIRSTKLEDSAMYFCASSESETRGNQPQHFGDGTRLSIL.

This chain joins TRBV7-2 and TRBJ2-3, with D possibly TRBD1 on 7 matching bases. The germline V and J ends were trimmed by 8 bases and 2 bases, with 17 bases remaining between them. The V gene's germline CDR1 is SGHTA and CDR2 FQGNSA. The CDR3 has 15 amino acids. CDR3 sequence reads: CASSTGTPNTDTQYF. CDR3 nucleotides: TGTGCCAGCTCGACAGGGACTCCTAACACAGATACGCAGTATTTT.

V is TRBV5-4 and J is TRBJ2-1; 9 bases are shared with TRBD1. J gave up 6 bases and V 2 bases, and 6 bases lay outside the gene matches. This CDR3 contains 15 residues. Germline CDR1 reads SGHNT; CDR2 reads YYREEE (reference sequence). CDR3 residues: CASSFPGTGRNEQFF. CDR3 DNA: TGTGCCAGCAGCTTCCCCGGGACAGGGCGCAATGAGCAGTTCTTC.

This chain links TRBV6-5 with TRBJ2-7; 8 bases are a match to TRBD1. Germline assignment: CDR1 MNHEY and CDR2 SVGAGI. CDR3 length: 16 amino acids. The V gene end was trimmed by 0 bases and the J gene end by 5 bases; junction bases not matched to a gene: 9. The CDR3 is CASSYSSTRGRDEQYF. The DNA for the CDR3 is TGTGCCAGCAGTTACTCGAGTACCAGGGGGCGCGACGAGCAGTACTTC.

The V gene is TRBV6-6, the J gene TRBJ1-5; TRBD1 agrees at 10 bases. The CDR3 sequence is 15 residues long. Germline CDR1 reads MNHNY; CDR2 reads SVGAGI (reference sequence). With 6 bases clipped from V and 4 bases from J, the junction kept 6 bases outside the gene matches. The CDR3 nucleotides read TGTGCCAGCAGAAGGGACAGGGGAGAAAATCAGCCCCAGCATTTT. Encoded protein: CASRRDRGENQPQHF.

The CDR3: CASSIWQDSYNEQFF. The CDR3, as DNA: TGTGCCAGTAGTATATGGCAGGACTCCTACAATGAGCAGTTCTTC. V gene TRBV19 combines with J gene TRBJ2-1, with unresolved D. V lost 2 bases and J 0 bases, leaving 8 bases between the germline ends. Germline CDR1 is LNHDA and CDR2 is SQIVND (reference sequence). This CDR3 is 15 amino acids long.

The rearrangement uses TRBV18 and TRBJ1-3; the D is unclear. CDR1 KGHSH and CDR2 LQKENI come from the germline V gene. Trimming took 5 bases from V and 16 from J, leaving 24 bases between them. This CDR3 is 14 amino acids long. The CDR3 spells CASSAAGPGAVSYF. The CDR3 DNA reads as TGTGCCAGCTCAGCCGCGGGCCCAGGAGCAGTATCTTATTTT.